Listed below are T cell receptor beta chains from one sample, sequenced in a study of breast tumors, draining lymph nodes, adjacent tissues. TCRdb redid the calling of the multiplex PCR reads with MiXCR, one entry per CDR3 protein. The table has approximately 300,000 distinct CDR3 sequences, more than 30% seen once; the top ten hold roughly 1.1%. The material sequenced was axillary lymph node tissue. The source is a female donor with breast cancer. Some clones in this sample may be carry-over from other donors' samples. The CDR3 runs from the conserved cysteine through the conserved F or W. The D gene is left open where the match is weak. Rows give clone size only sometimes, using once, few, many, or a class for an expanded clone.

few,15,TRBV7-9,TRBD2,TRBJ2-2,CASSLAGGNTGELLF,TGTGCCAGCAGCTTAGCGGGAGGGAACACCGGGGAGCTGCTTTTT
NA,10,TRBV29-1,NA,TRBJ2-7,CSVAGYEQYF,TGCAGCGTTGCGGGGTACGAGCAGTACTTC
many,14,TRBV20-1,TRBD1,TRBJ2-7,CSVDALAGGYEQYF,TGCAGTGTCGACGCGCTGGCAGGGGGTTACGAGCAGTACTTC
NA,14,TRBV10-1,TRBD1,TRBJ2-7,CASRGTGGLYEQYF,TGCGCCAGCAGAGGGACAGGCGGACTCTACGAGCAGTACTTC
NA,13,TRBV20-1,TRBD2,TRBJ2-7,CSASGGSDYEQYF,TGCAGTGCCAGTGGCGGGAGCGACTACGAGCAGTACTTC
many,14,TRBV20-1,NA,TRBJ1-2,CSARMIRRVRSYTF,TGCAGTGCTAGAATGATACGCAGGGTTAGGAGCTACACCTTC
many,15,TRBV5-5,TRBD1,TRBJ2-7,CASSLAGTGGYEQYF,TGTGCCAGCAGCTTGGCCGGGACAGGGGGCTACGAGCAGTACTTC
many,15,TRBV11-1,TRBD1,TRBJ2-7,CASSLEQGASYEQYF,TGTGCCAGCAGCTTAGAACAGGGGGCGTCCTACGAGCAGTACTTC
many,14,TRBV7-6,NA,TRBJ2-3,CASSPTAGGDTQYF,TGTGCCAGCAGCCCGACCGCAGGGGGGGATACGCAGTATTTT
NA,12,TRBV10-2,NA,TRBJ2-5,CASGHDQETQYF,TGCGCCAGCGGACACGACCAAGAGACCCAGTACTTC
many,16,TRBV7-9,NA,TRBJ2-2,CASSPRGELNTGELFF,TGTGCCAGCAGCCCCCGCGGGGAGCTGAACACCGGGGAGCTGTTTTTT
NA,17,TRBV6-5,TRBD2,TRBJ2-1,CASKGTSGNSRGDEQFF,TGTGCCAGCAAAGGGACTAGCGGGAATTCGCGTGGGGATGAGCAGTTCTTC
many,16,TRBV25-1,TRBD1,TRBJ2-7,CASSFLSGGSSYEQYF,TGTGCCAGCAGTTTTCTATCAGGGGGAAGCTCCTACGAGCAGTACTTC
NA,16,TRBV6-4,TRBD2,TRBJ2-3,CASSHSGLGPTDTQYF,TGTGCCAGCAGTCACTCAGGACTAGGTCCTACAGATACGCAGTATTTT
few,18,TRBV7-9,NA,TRBJ1-6,CASSLFVMGRLHNPPLHF,TGTGCCAGCAGCTTGTTTGTAATGGGACGGCTACATAATCCACCCCTCCACTTT
few,15,TRBV3-1,NA,TRBJ1-5,CASSQDPSGYQPQHF,TGTGCCAGCAGCCAAGATCCTTCGGGTTATCAGCCCCAGCATTTT
NA,12,TRBV7-9,NA,TRBJ2-5,CASRGFEGTQHF,TGTGCCAGCAGGGGGTTCGAGGGGACCCAGCACTTC
NA,15,TRBV19,TRBD1,TRBJ1-5,CASRSGTGVNQPQHF,TGTGCCAGTCGATCCGGGACAGGGGTCAATCAGCCCCAGCATTTT
NA,15,TRBV12-3/TRBV12-4,NA,TRBJ1-5,CASSSDTPGWETQHF,TGTGCCAGCAGCTCGGACACCCCGGGGTGGGAGACCCAGCATTTT
many,16,TRBV3-1,NA,TRBJ2-7,CASSHDGQRVTYEQYF,TGTGCCAGCAGCCACGACGGACAGCGAGTCACCTACGAGCAGTACTTC
NA,16,TRBV10-3,NA,TRBJ2-7,CAISESDSPLGDEQYF,TGTGCCATCAGTGAGTCAGACAGCCCCTTAGGGGACGAGCAGTACTTC
NA,14,TRBV15,NA,TRBJ1-2,CATSRLQGGYGFTF,TGTGCCACCAGCAGATTGCAGGGCGGCTATGGCTTCACCTTC
few,14,TRBV6-1,NA,TRBJ2-5,CASSEVMSQETQYF,TGTGCCAGCAGTGAAGTAATGTCGCAAGAGACCCAGTACTTC
many,15,TRBV6-1,TRBD2,TRBJ2-3,CATKRGLAGAFTQYF,TGTGCCACGAAAAGAGGACTAGCGGGAGCATTTACGCAGTATTTT
many,16,TRBV7-9,NA,TRBJ2-1,CASSARTLSLLDEQFF,TGTGCCAGCAGCGCCCGGACCCTAAGTCTCCTCGATGAGCAGTTCTTC
NA,14,TRBV24-1,TRBD2,TRBJ2-1,CASSGRAPLDEQFF,TGTGCCTCAAGTGGGAGGGCCCCCCTCGATGAGCAGTTCTTC
many,17,TRBV6-5,NA,TRBJ2-3,CASSYGANLWTTDTQYF,TGTGCCAGCAGTTACGGGGCTAACCTGTGGACCACAGATACGCAGTATTTT
few,15,TRBV7-8,NA,TRBJ1-2,CASSLGIRSFSGYPF,TGTGCCAGCAGCTTAGGTATCAGGTCCTTTTCCGGCTACCCCTTC
many,16,TRBV5-5,TRBD2,TRBJ2-3,CASSLAAGGFADTQYF,TGTGCCAGCAGCTTGGCCGCGGGAGGTTTTGCAGATACGCAGTATTTT
many,16,TRBV15,TRBD2,TRBJ2-7,CATSRAGLAASYEQYF,TGTGCCACCAGCAGAGCGGGACTAGCGGCTTCCTACGAGCAGTACTTC
NA,12,TRBV28,NA,TRBJ1-5,CACRTGDQPQHF,TGTGCCTGCAGGACCGGCGATCAGCCCCAGCATTTT
many,13,TRBV7-6,NA,TRBJ2-7,CASSPGANYEQYF,TGTGCCAGCAGCCCCGGGGCTAACTACGAGCAGTACTTC
many,14,TRBV5-6,TRBD2,TRBJ2-1,CASSFSGSRNEQFF,TGTGCCAGCAGCTTCAGCGGGAGTCGGAATGAGCAGTTCTTC
many,17,TRBV14,TRBD2,TRBJ2-1,CASSQGVAGGNYNEQFF,TGTGCCAGCAGCCAAGGGGTAGCGGGAGGTAACTACAATGAGCAGTTCTTC
many,13,TRBV2,NA,TRBJ2-1,CASSGTEYNEQFF,TGTGCCAGCAGTGGGACAGAGTACAATGAGCAGTTCTTC
many,14,TRBV7-2,NA,TRBJ2-1,CASNSAGLDNEQFF,TGTGCCAGCAACTCGGCGGGTTTAGACAATGAGCAGTTCTTC
few,16,TRBV6-6,TRBD1,TRBJ1-1,CASSYGTGVHNTEAFF,TGTGCCAGCAGTTACGGGACAGGGGTGCATAACACTGAAGCTTTCTTT
NA,17,TRBV12-3/TRBV12-4,NA,TRBJ2-2,CASSFPLSLARRGELVF,TGTGCCAGCAGTTTCCCTCTCTCTCTAGCCCGACGCGGGGAGCTGGTTTTT
many,16,TRBV7-9,TRBD2,TRBJ2-5,CASSLLSGRDSKTQYF,TGTGCCAGCAGCTTACTAAGCGGGAGGGACTCGAAGACCCAGTACTTC
NA,17,TRBV6-6,NA,TRBJ2-3,CASSHSKITGSTDTQYF,TGTGCCAGCAGTCACTCGAAGATCACAGGGAGCACAGATACGCAGTATTTT
few,13,TRBV6-5,NA,TRBJ2-5,CASSYRRRETQYF,TGTGCCAGCAGTTACCGACGAAGAGAGACCCAGTACTTC
NA,13,TRBV6-1,NA,TRBJ2-1,CASSFRQYNEQFF,TGTGCCAGCAGTTTCAGACAGTACAATGAGCAGTTCTTC
NA,16,TRBV11-2,TRBD1,TRBJ2-1,CASSLSVAGGFNEQFF,TGTGCCAGCAGCTTATCCGTGGCAGGGGGCTTTAATGAGCAGTTCTTC
many,15,TRBV15,NA,TRBJ1-3,CATSRDGLGHNTIYF,TGTGCCACCAGCAGAGATGGTTTGGGGCACAACACCATATATTTT
many,16,TRBV9,NA,TRBJ2-6,CASSEGRLSGANVLTF,TGTGCCAGCAGCGAGGGCCGGCTCTCTGGGGCCAACGTCCTGACTTTC
many,17,TRBV7-2,NA,TRBJ2-1,CASSLALSLSSYNEQFF,TGTGCCAGCAGCTTAGCGCTCAGCTTGTCCTCCTACAATGAGCAGTTCTTC
few,14,TRBV3-1,NA,TRBJ2-2,CASSQKGDTGELFF,TGTGCCAGCAGCCAGAAAGGAGACACCGGGGAGCTGTTTTTT
many,13,TRBV7-9,TRBD2,TRBJ2-7,CATTGTTNYEQYF,TGTGCCACTACCGGGACTACGAACTACGAGCAGTACTTC
NA,13,TRBV6-4,NA,TRBJ2-5,CASRIVGEETQYF,TGTGCCAGCAGGATTGTGGGGGAAGAGACCCAGTACTTC
many,14,TRBV6-1,NA,TRBJ2-3,CASSARLASDTQYF,TGTGCCAGCAGTGCAAGACTCGCCTCCGATACGCAGTATTTT
few,13,TRBV3-1,NA,TRBJ2-7,CASSQGILGEQYF,TGTGCCAGCAGCCAAGGGATCCTGGGGGAGCAGTACTTC
many,15,TRBV20-1,TRBD2,TRBJ2-1,CSATPSGRAFNEQFF,TGCAGTGCCACACCTAGCGGGAGGGCCTTCAATGAGCAGTTCTTC